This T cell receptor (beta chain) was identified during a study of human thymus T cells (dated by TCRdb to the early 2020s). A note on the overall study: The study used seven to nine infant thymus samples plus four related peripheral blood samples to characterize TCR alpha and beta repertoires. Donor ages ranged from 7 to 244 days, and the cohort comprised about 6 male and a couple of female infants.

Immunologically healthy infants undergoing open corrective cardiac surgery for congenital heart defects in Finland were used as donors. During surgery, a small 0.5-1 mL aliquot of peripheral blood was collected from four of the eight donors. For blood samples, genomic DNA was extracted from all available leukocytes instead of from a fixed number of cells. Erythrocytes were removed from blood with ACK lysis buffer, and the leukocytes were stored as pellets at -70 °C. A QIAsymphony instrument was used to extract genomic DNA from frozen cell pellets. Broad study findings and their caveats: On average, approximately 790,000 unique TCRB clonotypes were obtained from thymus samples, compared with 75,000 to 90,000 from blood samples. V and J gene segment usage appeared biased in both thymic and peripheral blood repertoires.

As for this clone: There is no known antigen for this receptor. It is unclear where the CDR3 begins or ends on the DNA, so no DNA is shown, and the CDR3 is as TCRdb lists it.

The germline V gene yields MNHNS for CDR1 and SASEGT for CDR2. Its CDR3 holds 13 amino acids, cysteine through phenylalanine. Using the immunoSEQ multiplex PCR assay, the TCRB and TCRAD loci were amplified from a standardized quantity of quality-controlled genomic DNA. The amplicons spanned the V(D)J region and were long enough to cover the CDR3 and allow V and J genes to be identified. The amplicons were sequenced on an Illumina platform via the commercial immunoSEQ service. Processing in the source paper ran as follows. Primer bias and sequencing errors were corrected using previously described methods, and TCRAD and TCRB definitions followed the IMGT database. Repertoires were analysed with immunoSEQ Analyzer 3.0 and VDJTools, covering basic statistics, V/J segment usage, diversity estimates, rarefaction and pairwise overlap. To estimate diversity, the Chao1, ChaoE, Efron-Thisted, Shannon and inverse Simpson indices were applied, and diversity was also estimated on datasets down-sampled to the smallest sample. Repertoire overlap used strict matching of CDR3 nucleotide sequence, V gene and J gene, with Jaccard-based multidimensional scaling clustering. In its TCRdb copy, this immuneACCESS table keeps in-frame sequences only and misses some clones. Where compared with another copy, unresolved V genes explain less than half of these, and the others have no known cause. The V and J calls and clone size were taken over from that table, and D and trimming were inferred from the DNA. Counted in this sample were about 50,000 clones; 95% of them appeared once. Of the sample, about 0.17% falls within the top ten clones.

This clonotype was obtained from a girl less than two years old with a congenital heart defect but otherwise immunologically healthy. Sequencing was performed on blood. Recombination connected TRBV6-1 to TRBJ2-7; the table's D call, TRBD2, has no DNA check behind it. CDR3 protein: CASSTSAAGEQYF.